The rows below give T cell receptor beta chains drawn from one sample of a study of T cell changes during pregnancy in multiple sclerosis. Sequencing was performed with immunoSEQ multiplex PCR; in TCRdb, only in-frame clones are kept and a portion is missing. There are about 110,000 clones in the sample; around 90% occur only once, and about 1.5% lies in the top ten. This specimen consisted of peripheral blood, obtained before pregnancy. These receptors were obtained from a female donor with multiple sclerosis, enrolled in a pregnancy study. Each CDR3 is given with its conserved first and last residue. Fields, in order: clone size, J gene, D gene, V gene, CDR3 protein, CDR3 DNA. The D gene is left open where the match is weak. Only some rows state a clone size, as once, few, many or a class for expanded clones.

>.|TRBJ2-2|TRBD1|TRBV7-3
CASSLGTGGATGELFF
TGTGCCAGCAGCCTGGGGACAGGGGGCGCGACCGGGGAGCTGTTTTTT
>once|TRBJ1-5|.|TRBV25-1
CASRAWGGNQPQHF
TGTGCCAGCAGAGCGTGGGGCGGCAATCAGCCCCAGCATTTT
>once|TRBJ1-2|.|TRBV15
CATSSLYFNYGYTF
TGTGCCACCAGCAGCCTTTATTTTAACTATGGCTACACCTTC
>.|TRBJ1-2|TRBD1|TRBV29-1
CSVGPTGQGVYGYTF
TGCAGCGTTGGACCCACAGGGCAGGGGGTATATGGCTACACCTTC
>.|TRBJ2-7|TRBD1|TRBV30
CAWKRTGATYEQYF
TGTGCCTGGAAACGGACAGGGGCTACCTACGAGCAGTACTTC
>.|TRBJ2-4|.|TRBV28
CASSPFRGEVAKNIQYF
TGTGCCAGCAGCCCATTCAGGGGGGAAGTAGCGAAAAACATTCAGTACTTC
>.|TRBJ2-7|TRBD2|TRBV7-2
CASSTGGGGIYEQYF
TGTGCCAGCAGCACCGGGGGCGGGGGGATCTACGAGCAGTACTTC
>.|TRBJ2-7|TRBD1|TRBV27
CASSFGTASYEQYF
TGTGCCAGCAGTTTCGGGACAGCCTCCTACGAGCAGTACTTC
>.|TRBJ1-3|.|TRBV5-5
CASTQGAASGNTIYF
TGTGCCAGCACCCAAGGCGCGGCCTCTGGAAACACCATATATTTT
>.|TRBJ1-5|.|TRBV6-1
CAATGGGIDSEHF
TGTGCAGCTACGGGTGGGGGGATAGATTCGGAGCATTTT
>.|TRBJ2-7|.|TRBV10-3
CAIKPAGGYEQYF
TGTGCCATCAAACCAGCGGGCGGCTACGAGCAGTACTTC
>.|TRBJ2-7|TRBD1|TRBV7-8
CASSLAQGTGEQYF
TGTGCCAGCAGCTTAGCACAGGGGACGGGGGAGCAGTACTTC
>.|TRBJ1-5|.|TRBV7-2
CASSLASESQPQHF
TGTGCCAGCAGCTTAGCGTCGGAGAGTCAGCCCCAGCATTTT
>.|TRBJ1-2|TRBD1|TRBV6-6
CASGTTGNRLGYTF
TGTGCCAGCGGGACGACAGGGAACCGCCTTGGCTACACCTTC
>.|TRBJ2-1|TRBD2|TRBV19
CASRGGTSGGNEQFF
TGTGCCAGTAGAGGGGGGACTAGCGGAGGGAATGAGCAGTTCTTC
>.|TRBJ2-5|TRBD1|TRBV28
CASRFTGGKETQYF
TGTGCCAGCAGGTTTACAGGGGGAAAAGAGACCCAGTACTTC
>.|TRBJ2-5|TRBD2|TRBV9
CASSVDTSGGLQETQYF
TGTGCCAGCAGCGTAGATACTAGCGGGGGGCTCCAAGAGACCCAGTACTTC
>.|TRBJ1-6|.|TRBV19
CASSITSFEPLHF
TGTGCCAGTAGTATAACTTCATTCGAGCCCCTCCACTTT
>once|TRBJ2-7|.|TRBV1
CTSSQEWTWTFPRPRHPSSYEQYF
TGCACCAGCAGCCAAGAGTGGACTTGGACCTTCCCTAGACCCCGACACCCGAGCTCCTACGAGCAGTACTTC
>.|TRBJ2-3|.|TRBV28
CASSLGTGFADTQYF
TGTGCCAGCAGTTTAGGCACAGGGTTCGCAGATACGCAGTATTTT
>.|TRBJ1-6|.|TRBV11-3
CASSSRGTLNSPLHF
TGTGCCAGCAGCTCCCGGGGAACTCTTAATTCACCCCTCCACTTT
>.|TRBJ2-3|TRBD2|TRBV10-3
CATLAGGPTDTQYF
TGTGCCACCCTAGCGGGAGGGCCCACAGATACGCAGTATTTT
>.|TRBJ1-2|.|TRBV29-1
CSAAGAGYGYTF
TGCAGCGCAGCAGGGGCGGGCTATGGCTACACCTTC
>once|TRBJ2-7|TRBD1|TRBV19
CASSRGSGTPSSYEQYF
TGTGCCAGTAGCAGGGGGTCCGGGACGCCGAGCTCCTACGAGCAGTACTTC
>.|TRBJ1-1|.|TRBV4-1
CASSQDSRPQDTEAFF
TGCGCCAGCAGCCAAGATAGTAGACCCCAGGACACTGAAGCTTTCTTT
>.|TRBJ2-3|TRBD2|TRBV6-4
CASSLAGEGTDTQYF
TGTGCCAGCAGTTTAGCGGGAGAGGGCACAGATACGCAGTATTTT
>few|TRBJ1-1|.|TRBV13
CASSLGKGDTEAFF
TGTGCCAGCAGCTTAGGGAAGGGAGACACTGAAGCTTTCTTT
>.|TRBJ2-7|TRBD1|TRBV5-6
CASAAEGALTHEQYF
TGTGCCAGCGCCGCAGAGGGGGCCTTGACCCACGAGCAGTACTTC
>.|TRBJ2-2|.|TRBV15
CATSRGGARSGELFF
TGTGCCACCAGCAGAGGTGGAGCTAGGAGCGGGGAGCTGTTTTTT
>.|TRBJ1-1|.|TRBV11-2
CASSPGVNTEAFF
TGTGCCAGCAGCCCGGGGGTGAACACTGAAGCTTTCTTT
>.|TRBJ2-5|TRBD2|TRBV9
CASSVGLGRGSGTQYF
TGTGCCAGCAGCGTAGGGTTAGGACGCGGGAGTGGGACCCAGTACTTC
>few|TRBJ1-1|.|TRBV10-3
CAISESGGNTEAFF
TGTGCCATCAGTGAGTCTGGAGGGAACACTGAAGCTTTCTTT